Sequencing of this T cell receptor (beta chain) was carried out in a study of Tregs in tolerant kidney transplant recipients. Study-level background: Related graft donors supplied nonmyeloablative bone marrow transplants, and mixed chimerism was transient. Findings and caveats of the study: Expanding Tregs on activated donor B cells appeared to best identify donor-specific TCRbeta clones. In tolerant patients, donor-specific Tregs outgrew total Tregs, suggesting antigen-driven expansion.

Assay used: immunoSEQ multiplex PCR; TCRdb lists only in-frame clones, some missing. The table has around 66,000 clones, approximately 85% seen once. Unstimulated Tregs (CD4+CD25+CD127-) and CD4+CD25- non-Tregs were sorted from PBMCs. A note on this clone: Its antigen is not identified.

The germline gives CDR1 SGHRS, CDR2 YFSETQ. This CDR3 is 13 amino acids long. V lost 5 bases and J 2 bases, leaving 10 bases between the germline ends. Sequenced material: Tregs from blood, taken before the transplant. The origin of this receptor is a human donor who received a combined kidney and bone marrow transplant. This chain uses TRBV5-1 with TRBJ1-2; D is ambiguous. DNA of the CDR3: TGCGCCAGCAGACCGGACGTAAACTATGGCTACACCTTC. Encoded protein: CASRPDVNYGYTF. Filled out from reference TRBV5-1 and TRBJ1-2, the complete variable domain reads KAGVTQTPRYLIKTRGQQVTLSCSPISGHRSVSWYQQTPGQGLQFLFEYFSETQRNKGNFPGRFSGRQFSNSRSEMNVSTLELGDSALYLCASRPDVNYGYTFGSGTRLTVV.